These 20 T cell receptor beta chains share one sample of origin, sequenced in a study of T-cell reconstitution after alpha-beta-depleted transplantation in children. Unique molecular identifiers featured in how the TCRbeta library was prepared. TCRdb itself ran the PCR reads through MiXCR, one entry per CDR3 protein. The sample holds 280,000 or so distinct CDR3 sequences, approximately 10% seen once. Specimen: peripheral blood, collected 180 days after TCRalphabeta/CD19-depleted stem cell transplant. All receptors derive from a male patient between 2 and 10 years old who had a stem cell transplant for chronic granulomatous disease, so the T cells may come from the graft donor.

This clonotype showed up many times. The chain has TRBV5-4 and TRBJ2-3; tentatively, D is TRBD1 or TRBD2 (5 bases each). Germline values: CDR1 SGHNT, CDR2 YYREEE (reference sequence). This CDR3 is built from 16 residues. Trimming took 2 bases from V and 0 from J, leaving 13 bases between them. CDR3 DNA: TGTGCCAGCAGCTTCGGGACCGGTTCGAGCACAGATACGCAGTATTTT. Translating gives CASSFGTGSSTDTQYF.

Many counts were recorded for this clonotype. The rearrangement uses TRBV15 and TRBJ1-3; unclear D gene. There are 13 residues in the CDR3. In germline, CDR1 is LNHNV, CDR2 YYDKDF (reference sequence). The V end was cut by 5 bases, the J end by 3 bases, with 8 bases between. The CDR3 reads CATSRADGNTIYF. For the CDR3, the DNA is TGTGCCACCAGCCGAGCAGATGGAAACACCATATATTTT.

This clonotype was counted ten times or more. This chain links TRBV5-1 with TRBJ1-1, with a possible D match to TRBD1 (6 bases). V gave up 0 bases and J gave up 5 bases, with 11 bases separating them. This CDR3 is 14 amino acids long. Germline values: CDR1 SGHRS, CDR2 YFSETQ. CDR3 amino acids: CASSLGGAVTEAFF. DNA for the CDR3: TGCGCCAGCAGCTTGGGGGGGGCGGTTACTGAAGCTTTCTTT. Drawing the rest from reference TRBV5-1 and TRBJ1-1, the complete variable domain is KAGVTQTPRYLIKTRGQQVTLSCSPISGHRSVSWYQQTPGQGLQFLFEYFSETQRNKGNFPGRFSGRQFSNSRSEMNVSTLELGDSALYLCASSLGGAVTEAFFGQGTRLTVV.

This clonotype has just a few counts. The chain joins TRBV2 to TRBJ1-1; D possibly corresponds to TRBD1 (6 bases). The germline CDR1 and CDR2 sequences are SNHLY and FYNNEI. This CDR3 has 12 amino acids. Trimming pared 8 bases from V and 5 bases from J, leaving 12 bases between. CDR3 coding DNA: TGTGCCAGCCTCGGAGGGGGGACTGAAGCTTTCTTT. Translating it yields CASLGGGTEAFF.

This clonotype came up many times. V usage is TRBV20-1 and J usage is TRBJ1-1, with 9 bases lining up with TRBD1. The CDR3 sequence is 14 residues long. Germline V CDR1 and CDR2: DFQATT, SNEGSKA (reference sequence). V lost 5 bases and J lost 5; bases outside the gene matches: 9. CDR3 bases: TGCAGTGCTTCTCCGGGACAGGGAGGAACTGAAGCTTTCTTT. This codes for CSASPGQGGTEAFF.

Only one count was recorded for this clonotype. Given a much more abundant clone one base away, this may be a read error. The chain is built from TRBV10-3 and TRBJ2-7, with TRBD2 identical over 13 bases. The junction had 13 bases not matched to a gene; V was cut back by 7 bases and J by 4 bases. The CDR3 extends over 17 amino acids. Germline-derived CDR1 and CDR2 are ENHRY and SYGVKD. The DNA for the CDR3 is TGTGCCATCACCCAGGGACTAGCGGGGTACCACCCTTACGAGCAGTACTTC. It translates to CAITQGLAGYHPYEQYF.

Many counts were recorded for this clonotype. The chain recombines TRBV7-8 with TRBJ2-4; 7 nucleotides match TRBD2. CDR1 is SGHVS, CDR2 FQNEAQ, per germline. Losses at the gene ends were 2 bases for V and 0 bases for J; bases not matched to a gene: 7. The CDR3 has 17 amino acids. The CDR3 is CASSLSGIVVAKNIQYF. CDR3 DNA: TGTGCCAGCAGCTTAAGCGGGATCGTGGTAGCCAAAAACATTCAGTACTTC.

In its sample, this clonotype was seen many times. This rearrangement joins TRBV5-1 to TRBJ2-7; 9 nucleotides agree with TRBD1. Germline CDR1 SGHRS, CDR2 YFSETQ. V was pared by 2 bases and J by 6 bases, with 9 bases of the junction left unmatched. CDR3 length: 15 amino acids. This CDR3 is CASSFTGGAAGEQYF. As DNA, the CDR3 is TGCGCCAGCAGCTTTACAGGGGGCGCGGCGGGCGAGCAGTACTTC.

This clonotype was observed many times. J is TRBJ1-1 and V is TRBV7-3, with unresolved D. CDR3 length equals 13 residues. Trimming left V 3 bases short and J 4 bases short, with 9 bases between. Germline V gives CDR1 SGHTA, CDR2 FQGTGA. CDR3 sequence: CASSLFSITEAFF. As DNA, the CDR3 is TGTGCCAGCAGCTTGTTTTCGATCACTGAAGCTTTCTTT.

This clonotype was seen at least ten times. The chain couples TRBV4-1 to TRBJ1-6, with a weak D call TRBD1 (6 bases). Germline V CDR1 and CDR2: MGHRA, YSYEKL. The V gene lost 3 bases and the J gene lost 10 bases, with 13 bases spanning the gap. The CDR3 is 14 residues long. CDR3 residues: CASSHTQGNSPLHF. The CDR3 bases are TGCGCCAGCAGCCATACACAGGGAAACTCACCCCTCCACTTT.

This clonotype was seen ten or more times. In DNA, the CDR3 is TGTGCCAGCAGCTTAGCTCCAGGACTAGCGTCTTTCTCCTACGAGCAGTACTTC. Encoded protein: CASSLAPGLASFSYEQYF. The rearrangement joins TRBV7-2 to TRBJ2-7; 9 nucleotides match TRBD2. The CDR3 length is 18 residues. Germline V gene lookup returns CDR1 SGHTA and CDR2 FQGNSA. V was clipped by 0 bases and J by 0 bases; unmatched bases: 9.

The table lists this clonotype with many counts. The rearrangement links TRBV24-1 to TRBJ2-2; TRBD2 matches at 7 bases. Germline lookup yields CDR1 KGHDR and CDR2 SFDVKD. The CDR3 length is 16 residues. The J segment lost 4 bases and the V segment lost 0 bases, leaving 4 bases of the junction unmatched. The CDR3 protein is CATSDLLGEGTGELFF. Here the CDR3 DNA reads TGTGCCACCAGTGATTTGCTGGGGGAGGGCACCGGGGAGCTGTTTTTT.

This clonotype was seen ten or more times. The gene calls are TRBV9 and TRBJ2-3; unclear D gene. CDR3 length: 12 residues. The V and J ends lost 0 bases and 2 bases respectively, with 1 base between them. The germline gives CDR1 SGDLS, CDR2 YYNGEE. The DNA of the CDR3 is TGTGCCAGCAGCGTAGCCACAGATACGCAGTATTTT. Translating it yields CASSVATDTQYF.

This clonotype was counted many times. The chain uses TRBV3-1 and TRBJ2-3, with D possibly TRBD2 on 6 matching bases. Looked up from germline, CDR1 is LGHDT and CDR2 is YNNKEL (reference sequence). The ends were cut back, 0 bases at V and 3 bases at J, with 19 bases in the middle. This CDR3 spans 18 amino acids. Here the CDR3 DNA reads TGTGCCAGCAGCCAAGATCTTGGGGGAGGAGTTGGGACAGATACGCAGTATTTT. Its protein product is CASSQDLGGGVGTDTQYF.

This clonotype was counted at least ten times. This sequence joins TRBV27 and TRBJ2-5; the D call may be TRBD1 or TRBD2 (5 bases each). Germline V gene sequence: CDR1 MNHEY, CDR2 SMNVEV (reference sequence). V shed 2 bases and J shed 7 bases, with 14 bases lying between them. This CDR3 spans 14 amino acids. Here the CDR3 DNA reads TGTGCCAGCAGTTTACAGGGTCCTGAGGGGACCCAGTACTTC. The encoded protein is CASSLQGPEGTQYF.

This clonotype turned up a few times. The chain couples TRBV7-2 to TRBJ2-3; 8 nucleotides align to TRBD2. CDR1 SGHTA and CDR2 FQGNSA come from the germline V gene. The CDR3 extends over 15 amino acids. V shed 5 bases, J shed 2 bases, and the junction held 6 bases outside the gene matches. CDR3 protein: CASSPREADTDTQYF. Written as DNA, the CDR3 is TGTGCCAGCAGCCCGCGGGAGGCCGACACAGATACGCAGTATTTT.

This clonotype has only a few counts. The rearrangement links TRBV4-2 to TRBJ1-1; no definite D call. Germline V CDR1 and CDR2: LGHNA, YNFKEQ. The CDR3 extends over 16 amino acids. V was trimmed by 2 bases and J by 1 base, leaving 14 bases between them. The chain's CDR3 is CASSQSPPSTNTEAFF. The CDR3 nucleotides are TGTGCCAGCAGCCAATCCCCTCCGTCGACGAACACTGAAGCTTTCTTT.

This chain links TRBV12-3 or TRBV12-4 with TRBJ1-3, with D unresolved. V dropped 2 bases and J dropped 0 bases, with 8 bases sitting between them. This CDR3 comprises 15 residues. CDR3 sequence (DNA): TGTGCCAGCAGTTTATCCGATTCCTCTGGAAACACCATATATTTT. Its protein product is CASSLSDSSGNTIYF.

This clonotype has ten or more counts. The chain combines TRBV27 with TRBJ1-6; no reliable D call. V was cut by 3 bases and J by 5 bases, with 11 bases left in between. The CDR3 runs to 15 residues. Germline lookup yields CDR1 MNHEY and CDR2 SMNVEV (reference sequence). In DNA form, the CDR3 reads TGTGCCAGCAGTTTCCTCCTGGGAGATAATTCACCCCTCCACTTT. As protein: CASSFLLGDNSPLHF.

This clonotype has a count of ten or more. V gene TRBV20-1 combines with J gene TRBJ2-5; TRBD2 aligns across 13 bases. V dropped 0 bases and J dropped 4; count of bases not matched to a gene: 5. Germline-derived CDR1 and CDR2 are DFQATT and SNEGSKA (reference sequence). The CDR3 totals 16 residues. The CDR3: CSARDKGLAGPETQYF. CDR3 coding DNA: TGCAGTGCTAGAGACAAGGGACTAGCGGGGCCAGAGACCCAGTACTTC.